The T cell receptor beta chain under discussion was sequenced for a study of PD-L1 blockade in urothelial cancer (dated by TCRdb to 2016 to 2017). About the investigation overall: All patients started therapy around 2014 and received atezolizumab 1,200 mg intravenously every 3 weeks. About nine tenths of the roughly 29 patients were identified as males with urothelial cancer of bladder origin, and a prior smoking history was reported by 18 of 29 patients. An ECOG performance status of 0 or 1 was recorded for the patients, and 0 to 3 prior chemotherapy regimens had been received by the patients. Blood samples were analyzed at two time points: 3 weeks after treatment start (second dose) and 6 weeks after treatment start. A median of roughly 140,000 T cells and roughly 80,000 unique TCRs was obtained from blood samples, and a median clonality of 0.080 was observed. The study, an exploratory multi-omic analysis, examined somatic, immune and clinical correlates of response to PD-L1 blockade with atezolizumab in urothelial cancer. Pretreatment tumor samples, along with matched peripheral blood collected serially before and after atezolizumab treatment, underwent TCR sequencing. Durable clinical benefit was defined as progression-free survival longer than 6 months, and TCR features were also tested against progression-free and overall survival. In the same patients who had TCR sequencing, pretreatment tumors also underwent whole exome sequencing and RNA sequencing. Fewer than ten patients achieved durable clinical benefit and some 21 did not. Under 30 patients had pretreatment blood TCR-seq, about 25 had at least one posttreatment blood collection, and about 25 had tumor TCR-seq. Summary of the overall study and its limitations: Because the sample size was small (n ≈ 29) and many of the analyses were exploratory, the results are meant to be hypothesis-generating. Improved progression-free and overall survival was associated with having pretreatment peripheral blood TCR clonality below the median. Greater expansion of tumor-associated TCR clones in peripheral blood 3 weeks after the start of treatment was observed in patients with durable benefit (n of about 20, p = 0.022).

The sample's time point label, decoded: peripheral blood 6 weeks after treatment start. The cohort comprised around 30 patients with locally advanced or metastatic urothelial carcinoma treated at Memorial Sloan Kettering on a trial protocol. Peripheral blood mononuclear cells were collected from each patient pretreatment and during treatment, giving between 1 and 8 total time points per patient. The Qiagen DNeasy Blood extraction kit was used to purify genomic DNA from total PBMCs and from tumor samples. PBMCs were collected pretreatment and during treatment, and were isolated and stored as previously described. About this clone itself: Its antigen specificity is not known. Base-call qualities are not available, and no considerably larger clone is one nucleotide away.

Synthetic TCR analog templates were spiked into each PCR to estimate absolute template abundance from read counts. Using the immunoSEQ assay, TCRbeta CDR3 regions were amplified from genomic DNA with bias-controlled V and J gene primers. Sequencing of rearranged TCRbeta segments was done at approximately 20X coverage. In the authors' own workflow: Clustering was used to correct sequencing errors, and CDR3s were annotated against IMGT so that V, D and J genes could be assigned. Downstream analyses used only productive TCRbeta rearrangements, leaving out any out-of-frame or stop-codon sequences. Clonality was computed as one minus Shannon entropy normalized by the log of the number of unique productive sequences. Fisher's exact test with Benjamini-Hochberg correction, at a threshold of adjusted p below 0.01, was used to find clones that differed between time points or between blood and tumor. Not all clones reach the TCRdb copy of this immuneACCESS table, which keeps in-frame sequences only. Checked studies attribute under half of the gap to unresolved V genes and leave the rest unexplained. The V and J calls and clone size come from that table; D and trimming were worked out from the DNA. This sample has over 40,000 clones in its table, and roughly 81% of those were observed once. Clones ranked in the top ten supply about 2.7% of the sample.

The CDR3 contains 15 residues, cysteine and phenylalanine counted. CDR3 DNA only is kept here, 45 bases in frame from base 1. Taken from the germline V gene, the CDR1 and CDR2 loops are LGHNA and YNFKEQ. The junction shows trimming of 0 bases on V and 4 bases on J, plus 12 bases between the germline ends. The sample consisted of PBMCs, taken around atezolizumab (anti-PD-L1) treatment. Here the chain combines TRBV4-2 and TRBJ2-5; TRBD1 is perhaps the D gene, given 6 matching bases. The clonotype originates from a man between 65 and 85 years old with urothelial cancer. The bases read TGTGCCAGCAGCCAAGACGCCCAGGGGAGAGAGACCCAGTACTTC. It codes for CASSQDAQGRETQYF.